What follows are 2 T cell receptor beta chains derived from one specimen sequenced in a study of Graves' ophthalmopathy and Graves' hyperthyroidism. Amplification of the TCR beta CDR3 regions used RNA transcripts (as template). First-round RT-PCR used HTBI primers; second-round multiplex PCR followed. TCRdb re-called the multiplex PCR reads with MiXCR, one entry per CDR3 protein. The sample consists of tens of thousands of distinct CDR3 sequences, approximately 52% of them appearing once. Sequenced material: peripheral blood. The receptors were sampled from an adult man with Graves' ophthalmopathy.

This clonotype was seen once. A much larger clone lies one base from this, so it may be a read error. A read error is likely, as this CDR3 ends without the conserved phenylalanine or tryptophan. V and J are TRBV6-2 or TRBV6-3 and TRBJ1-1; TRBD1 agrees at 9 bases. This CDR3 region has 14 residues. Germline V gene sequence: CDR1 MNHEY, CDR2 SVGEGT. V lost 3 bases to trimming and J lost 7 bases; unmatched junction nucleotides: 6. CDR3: CASSYLPGQGEAFL. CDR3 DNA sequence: TGTGCCAGCAGTTATCTTCCGGGACAGGGTGAAGCTTTCCTT.

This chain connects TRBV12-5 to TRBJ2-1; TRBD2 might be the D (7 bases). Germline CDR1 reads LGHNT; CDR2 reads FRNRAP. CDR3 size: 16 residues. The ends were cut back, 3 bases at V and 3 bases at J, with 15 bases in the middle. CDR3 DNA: TGTGCTAGTGGTTTCCTTCGGGGGGCCCTCTACAATGAGCAGTTCTTC. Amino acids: CASGFLRGALYNEQFF.